The next 14 T cell receptor beta chains were all read from a single sample in a study of T cells after yellow fever vaccination (dated by TCRdb to 2018 to 2020). The treatment or condition label corresponds to: live attenuated yellow fever vaccine strain. The receptor library was made with 5' RACE. Sequencing was carried out with an Illumina HiSeq 2500. In TCRdb, the public reads were trimmed at Q25 with fastp and aligned with MiXCR, with productive beta chains retained. CDR3 protein duplicates are merged, each entry listing the most common genes and DNA. Recorded for this sample are about 50,000 distinct CDR3 sequences; roughly 7% of them occurred a single time. The ten largest clones add up to 28% of the sample. Sample: CD8+ T cells sorted from PBMCs, taken less than 18 days after the first yellow fever vaccination. These TCRs come from a man younger than 35 who received the YFV17D yellow fever vaccine.

This clonotype was recorded many times. The V call is TRBV9, the J call TRBJ2-3; 10 bases match TRBD1. CDR3 length equals 16 residues. Germline V gene lookup returns CDR1 SGDLS and CDR2 YYNGEE. V shed 4 bases, J shed 1 base, and the junction held 6 bases outside the gene matches. The CDR3 reads CASSRTGGMGTDTQYF. CDR3 DNA: TGTGCCAGCAGCCGGACAGGGGGTATGGGCACAGATACGCAGTATTTT.

This chain joins TRBV6-2 or TRBV6-3 and TRBJ2-7; D is undetermined. The CDR3 sequence is 16 residues long. Germline V gives CDR1 MNHEY, CDR2 SVGEGT. Trimming shortened V by 0 bases and J by 3 bases, and 15 bases separated the two germline ends. The CDR3 loop reads CASSYSPVLLFYEQYV. In nucleotides, the CDR3 is TGTGCCAGCAGTTACTCCCCAGTGCTTCTGTTCTACGAGCAGTACGTC.

The chain recombines TRBV7-3 with TRBJ2-1, with a tentative D call TRBD2 (6 bases). The CDR3 loop spans 14 amino acids. CDR1 is SGHTA, CDR2 FQGTGA, per germline. Trimming removed 5 bases at V and 5 bases at J, with 13 bases between. The CDR3 DNA sequence: TGTGCCAGCAGCCTAAGTAGCGGAAACAATGAGCAGTTCTTC. This translates into CASSLSSGNNEQFF.

Regarding this clonotype: This could be a read error, since a much larger clone is one nucleotide away. V and J are TRBV7-9 and TRBJ2-7; D remains ambiguous. Germline values: CDR1 SEHNR, CDR2 FQNEAQ (reference sequence). V lost 1 base and J lost 9, with 16 bases in between. This CDR3 contains 14 residues. The CDR3 sequence is CASSLDPTFKVQYF. The CDR3 nucleotides are TGTGCCAGCAGCTTAGACCCCACGTTTAAGGTGCAGTACTTC.

This clonotype was seen at least ten times. V and J are TRBV4-3 and TRBJ2-1, with no clear D. V was pared by 4 bases and J by 0 bases, with 10 bases between. CDR3 size: 15 residues. Germline V gene data show CDR1 as LGHNA and CDR2 as YSLEER. CDR3 DNA sequence: TGCGCCAGCAGCCCGGAGAGGAGCTCCTACAATGAGCAGTTCTTC. This translates into CASSPERSSYNEQFF.

This clonotype was recorded many times. V is TRBV5-1 and J is TRBJ2-3; 7 bases are a match to TRBD1. CDR1 and CDR2 from the germline V gene are SGHRS and YFSETQ. The CDR3 runs to 22 residues. The V segment lost 0 bases and the J segment 2 bases; nucleotides outside the gene matches: 24. DNA of the CDR3: TGCGCCAGCAGCTTGGCACAGGGGTGGATCCGTAGCTCCGTCGGGAACACAGATACGCAGTATTTT. Translating gives CASSLAQGWIRSSVGNTDTQYF.

This clonotype was seen many times. The chain employs TRBV4-1 and TRBJ2-7; D is uncertain. Looked up from germline, CDR1 is MGHRA and CDR2 is YSYEKL. Trimming stripped 4 bases from V and 2 bases from J, with 15 bases between. The CDR3 spans 15 residues. The CDR3 spells CASSLRLAPTYEQYV. As DNA, the CDR3 is TGCGCCAGCAGCCTCCGACTTGCGCCAACCTACGAGCAGTACGTC.

This clonotype was seen at least ten times. The chain combines TRBV12-3 or TRBV12-4 with TRBJ2-3; 8 bases agree with TRBD1. V lost 3 bases and J lost 3; bases outside the gene matches: 8. This CDR3 spans 16 amino acids. CDR3 sequence: CASSFQGAKRTDTQYF. For the CDR3, the DNA is TGTGCCAGCAGTTTTCAGGGGGCGAAAAGGACAGATACGCAGTATTTT.

The rearrangement uses TRBV5-1 and TRBJ2-1; 11 nucleotides agree with TRBD2. The J segment lost 9 bases and the V segment lost 5 bases, leaving 7 bases of the junction unmatched. Germline-derived CDR1 and CDR2 are SGHRS and YFSETQ. CDR3 length: 14 amino acids. The CDR3 loop is CASSHSGGAGEQFF. The DNA of the CDR3 is TGCGCCAGCAGTCATAGCGGGGGGGCTGGTGAGCAGTTCTTC.

This clonotype has at least ten counts. The chain joins TRBV9 to TRBJ2-3; the match to TRBD2 covers 9 bases. There are 16 residues in the CDR3. V shed 0 bases and J 0 bases; nucleotides not matched to a gene: 2. Germline V gives CDR1 SGDLS, CDR2 YYNGEE. CDR3 amino acids: CASSVGTSESTDTQYF. Here the CDR3 DNA reads TGTGCCAGCAGCGTAGGGACTAGCGAAAGCACAGATACGCAGTATTTT.

In this sample, this clonotype turned up many times. J is TRBJ2-1 and V is TRBV5-5, with D possibly matching TRBD2 (5 bases). The CDR3 totals 17 residues. Looked up from germline, CDR1 is SGHKS and CDR2 is YYEKEE (reference sequence). Trimming stripped 1 base from V and 4 bases from J, with 18 bases between. DNA of the CDR3: TGTGCCAGCAGCTTGAGTAGTAACCGAGGGTTTTACAATGAGCAGTTCTTC. It specifies CASSLSSNRGFYNEQFF.

This clonotype was observed at least ten times. The chain combines TRBV5-1 with TRBJ2-5; 9 bases line up with TRBD2. V lost 3 bases and J lost 3; bases outside the gene matches: 6. Germline CDR1 is SGHRS and CDR2 is YFSETQ. The CDR3 extends over 15 amino acids. The CDR3 region is CASSYHWTSEETQYF. The CDR3 DNA reads as TGCGCCAGCAGCTACCACTGGACTAGCGAAGAGACCCAGTACTTC.

In its sample, this clonotype was seen many times. The chain combines TRBV7-9 with TRBJ2-5; D is unclear. Germline V gene sequence: CDR1 SEHNR, CDR2 FQNEAQ (reference sequence). This CDR3 has 13 amino acids. Trimming pared 1 base from V and 9 bases from J, leaving 12 bases between. CDR3 coding DNA: TGTGCCAGCAGCTTAGGATCTCCTACGGCCCAGTACTTC. It encodes CASSLGSPTAQYF. Filled out from reference TRBV7-9 and TRBJ2-5, the complete variable domain reads DTGVSQNPRHKITKRGQNVTFRCDPISEHNRLYWYRQTLGQGPEFLTYFQNEAQLEKSRLLSDRFSAERPKGSFSTLEIQRTEQGDSAMYLCASSLGSPTAQYFGPGTRLLVL.

This clonotype was counted ten times or more. The chain employs TRBV10-3 and TRBJ1-1; TRBD1 agrees at 8 bases. Looked up from germline, CDR1 is ENHRY and CDR2 is SYGVKD. The length of the CDR3 is 17 residues. Trimming removed 3 bases from V and 0 bases from J; junction bases left unmatched: 9. CDR3 residues: CAISEQGQGLLNTEAFF. CDR3 DNA: TGTGCCATCAGTGAACAAGGACAGGGACTATTGAACACTGAAGCTTTCTTT.